Below, 19 T cell receptor beta chains from the same sample are listed, as sequenced in a study of blood T cell repertoires in COVID-19. Clones were sequenced by immunoSEQ multiplex PCR, and TCRdb holds only the in-frame ones, with some missing. The sample lists about 52,000 clones, roughly 90% occurring once. Sequences were obtained from peripheral blood. Receptor source: a man aged 80 or over with active or convalescent COVID-19.

In its sample, this clone was seen a few times. The genes are TRBV21-1 and TRBJ2-2; the table's D call, TRBD1, was not checked against the DNA. TRBV21-1 is designated a pseudogene. The CDR3 is 17 residues long. CDR3 sequence: CASSKIRGQGCHGELFF. The CDR3 coding sequence is TGTGCCAGCAGCAAAATAAGGGGACAGGGGTGTCACGGGGAGCTGTTTTTT.

This clone was seen only a few times. The chain links TRBV5-4 to TRBJ1-2, with D maybe TRBD1 (5 bases). Per germline, CDR1 SGHNT and CDR2 YYREEE (reference sequence). V lost 0 bases and J 7 bases, leaving 16 bases between the germline ends. The CDR3 loop spans 15 amino acids. The CDR3 loop is CASSLVGRVSGGYTF. Written as DNA, the CDR3 is TGTGCCAGCAGCTTGGTCGGCAGGGTATCTGGTGGCTACACCTTC. Based on the CDR3 plus reference TRBV5-4 and TRBJ1-2, the full variable domain is ETGVTQSPTHLIKTRGQQVTLRCSSQSGHNTVSWYQQALGQGPQFIFQYYREEENGRGNFPPRFSGLQFPNYSSELNVNALELDDSALYLCASSLVGRVSGGYTFGSGTRLTVV.

This clone has more than one count but fewer than ten. The rearrangement links TRBV6-1 to TRBJ2-7; D perhaps matches TRBD1 (6 bases). Deletions cut 2 bases from V and 0 bases from J, with 14 bases between. From germline, CDR1 is MNHNS and CDR2 SASEGT. CDR3 length: 16 amino acids. The CDR3 DNA reads TGTGCCAGCAGTGAATGGGGTGCAGGGGCCTCCTACGAGCAGTACTTC. Encoded protein: CASSEWGAGASYEQYF.

CDR3 in DNA: TGTGCCAGCAGCTTAGGGCGGGGAAACTACGAGCAGTACTTC. It is translated as CASSLGRGNYEQYF. The genes are TRBV7-2 and TRBJ2-7, with D perhaps matching TRBD2 (6 bases). Germline V gene lookup returns CDR1 SGHTA and CDR2 FQGNSA. Trimming removed 1 base at V and 3 bases at J, with 10 bases between. CDR3 length: 14 amino acids.

The chain combines TRBV20-1 with TRBJ1-2; TRBD1 matches 7 bases. This CDR3 is built from 14 residues. Germline V CDR1 and CDR2: DFQATT, SNEGSKA (reference sequence). The V and J ends lost 3 bases and 4 bases, in that order; junction bases with no gene match: 8. The CDR3 loop reads CSASLSGGPYGYTF. The CDR3 region has the DNA TGCAGTGCTAGTCTGTCAGGGGGGCCCTATGGCTACACCTTC.

The chain carries TRBV28 and TRBJ1-5; TRBD1 matches at 9 bases. Germline CDR1 MDHEN, CDR2 SYDVKM. Germline trimming cut 6 bases from V and 6 bases from J; bases unmatched to any gene: 9. The length of the CDR3 is 15 residues. CDR3 nucleotides: TGTGCCAGCAGCCGGACAGGGGCGGGGGGTCAGCCCCAGCATTTT. Protein sequence: CASSRTGAGGQPQHF.

The chain carries TRBV7-3 and TRBJ2-2; TRBD1 aligns across 8 bases. J was trimmed by 7 bases and V by 5 bases; bases with no gene match: 3. The CDR3 extends over 13 amino acids. Germline V lookup: CDR1 SGHTA, CDR2 FQGTGA. CDR3 in DNA: TGTGCCAGCAGCCAAACAGGGGGCGGGGAGCTGTTTTTT. This encodes CASSQTGGGELFF.

As concerns this clone: The junction shows a germline mismatch at one end, possibly a read error. The chain carries TRBV27 and TRBJ2-1, with D tentatively TRBD1 (5 bases). CDR1 and CDR2 (germline): MNHEY, SMNVEV (reference sequence). CDR3 length: 13 amino acids. In nucleotides, the CDR3 is TGTGCCAGCTGCGACAGCCCCTACGATGAGCAGTTCTTC. Residues: CASCDSPYDEQFF.

The V call is TRBV27, the J call TRBJ1-2; D is undetermined. The CDR3 length is 14 residues. With 5 bases removed from V and 5 bases from J, the gap between germline ends came to 15 bases. Germline CDR1 reads MNHEY; CDR2 reads SMNVEV (reference sequence). The CDR3 DNA reads as TGTGCCAGCAGTATACGATCCTCAGGATATGGCTACACCTTC. Protein product: CASSIRSSGYGYTF.

The chain couples TRBV2 to TRBJ2-3, with 14 positions matching TRBD2. With 7 bases clipped from V and 1 base from J, the junction kept 10 bases outside the gene matches. Germline V lookup: CDR1 SNHLY, CDR2 FYNNEI. CDR3 size: 18 residues. DNA for the CDR3: TGTGCCAGCATGGACCGGACTAGCGGGAGGCCTGGCACAGATACGCAGTATTTT. Translating it yields CASMDRTSGRPGTDTQYF.

The table lists this clone with a few counts. The CDR3 nucleotides read TGTGCCAGCAGTTCCCTCACAGCGAACACTGAAGCTTTCTTT. Encoded protein: CASSSLTANTEAFF. V usage is TRBV6-5 and J usage is TRBJ1-1; no definite D call. V was pared by 4 bases and J by 1 base, with 10 bases between. The CDR3 loop spans 14 amino acids. Germline V CDR1 and CDR2: MNHEY, SVGAGI.

DNA of the CDR3: TGTGCCAGTAGTAGCCAGCGCGACTCCGAGCAGTACTTC. Translating it yields CASSSQRDSEQYF. This chain joins TRBV19 and TRBJ2-7; D is undetermined. Germline lookup yields CDR1 LNHDA and CDR2 SQIVND (reference sequence). The CDR3 is made up of 13 amino acids. V was shortened by 4 bases and J by 6 bases, with 13 bases between the two germline ends.

The rearrangement uses TRBV4-1 and TRBJ2-3, with TRBD2 matching 8 bases. Germline trimming cut 3 bases from V and 6 bases from J; bases unmatched to any gene: 11. This CDR3 has 16 amino acids. Germline loops: CDR1 MGHRA, CDR2 YSYEKL. CDR3: CASSQPSGLADDTQYF. Written as DNA, the CDR3 is TGCGCCAGCAGCCAGCCTTCCGGACTAGCAGACGATACGCAGTATTTT.

The chain links TRBV20-1 to TRBJ1-2; a possible D gene is TRBD1 (6 bases). The CDR3 totals 14 residues. The V end was cut by 3 bases, the J end by 0 bases, with 11 bases between. Germline-derived CDR1 and CDR2 are DFQATT and SNEGSKA (reference sequence). The CDR3 bases are TGCAGTGCTAGTATGGGGGCTTCTAACTATGGCTACACCTTC. Translation gives CSASMGASNYGYTF.

The V call is TRBV7-2, the J call TRBJ2-5, with D possibly TRBD2 on 5 matching bases. Germline CDR1 and CDR2: SGHTA and FQGNSA. Trimming pared 4 bases from V and 7 bases from J, leaving 13 bases between. CDR3 length: 13 residues. This CDR3 reads CASSSDTRGTQYF. The DNA for the CDR3 is TGTGCCAGCAGCTCTGACACCCGGGGGACCCAGTACTTC.

This clone was counted a single time. The rearrangement joins TRBV5-4 to TRBJ2-1; 7 bases align to TRBD2. The CDR3 extends over 16 amino acids. The junction had 10 bases not matched to a gene; V was cut back by 0 bases and J by 7 bases. Per germline, CDR1 SGHNT and CDR2 YYREEE (reference sequence). CDR3 sequence reads: CASSLAETSSLNEQFF. The CDR3 DNA is TGTGCCAGCAGCTTGGCCGAGACTAGCTCCTTGAATGAGCAGTTCTTC.

The V and J genes are TRBV28 and TRBJ1-4, with a tentative D call TRBD1 (6 bases). Germline loops: CDR1 MDHEN, CDR2 SYDVKM. Trimming removed 3 bases from V and 10 bases from J, with 12 bases in between. This CDR3 comprises 13 residues. CDR3 residues: CASSFGLRGKLFF. For the CDR3, the DNA is TGTGCCAGCAGTTTTGGGCTCAGGGGAAAACTGTTTTTT.

The table lists this clone with a few counts. This rearrangement joins TRBV29-1 to TRBJ2-5; 12 bases are a match to TRBD1. After removal of 3 bases from V and 2 bases from J, the junction contained 4 bases not matched to a gene. The germline V gene encodes CDR1 SQVTM and CDR2 ANQGSEA. The CDR3 has 15 residues. The CDR3 spells CSVEGQGARQETQYF. The CDR3 DNA is TGCAGCGTTGAGGGACAGGGGGCGCGACAAGAGACCCAGTACTTC. Full variable domain (missing parts from reference TRBV29-1 and TRBJ2-5): SAVISQKPSRDICQRGTSLTIQCQVDSQVTMMFWYRQQPGQSLTLIATANQGSEATYESGFVIDKFPISRPNLTFSTLTVSNMSPEDSSIYLCSVEGQGARQETQYFGPGTRLLVL.

The CDR3, as DNA: TGTGCCAGCGACTTGGGCGGGGTCCTCCAAGAGACCCAGTACTTC. It yields the protein CASDLGGVLQETQYF. V gene TRBV7-9 combines with J gene TRBJ2-5, with D tentatively TRBD2 (6 bases). Per the germline V gene, CDR1 is SEHNR and CDR2 is FQNEAQ (reference sequence). V gave up 8 bases and J gave up 1 base, with 17 bases separating them. The CDR3 covers 15 residues. Filled out from reference TRBV7-9 and TRBJ2-5, the complete variable domain reads DTGVSQNPRHKITKRGQNVTFRCDPISEHNRLYWYRQTLGQGPEFLTYFQNEAQLEKSRLLSDRFSAERPKGSFSTLEIQRTEQGDSAMYLCASDLGGVLQETQYFGPGTRLLVL.